Listed here are 12 T cell receptor beta chains from one sample, sequenced in a study of blood T cell repertoires in COVID-19. TCRdb keeps only in-frame clones here, not all; method: immunoSEQ multiplex PCR. The sample holds about 150,000 clones; roughly four fifths are singletons and the top ten take around 32%. The source material was peripheral blood. The receptors stem from a woman aged 55-70 years with acute or convalescent COVID-19.

The chain employs TRBV6-6 and TRBJ1-4; D is perhaps TRBD1 (5 bases). CDR3 length equals 15 residues. Germline V gives CDR1 MNHNY, CDR2 SVGAGI (reference sequence). V gave up 5 bases and J gave up 3 bases, with 13 bases separating them. As DNA, the CDR3 is TGTGCCAGCAGTCCCGACAGTCGGGCTAATGAAAAACTGTTTTTT. Protein sequence: CASSPDSRANEKLFF.

V gene TRBV7-9 combines with J gene TRBJ1-1; D remains unclear. The CDR3 is 16 residues long. Trimming removed 6 bases at V and 0 bases at J, with 17 bases between. CDR1 and CDR2 from the germline V gene are SEHNR and FQNEAQ (reference sequence). CDR3 bases: TGTGCCAGCAGACCACGACTGCTGAGTTTGAACACTGAAGCTTTCTTT. Encoded protein: CASRPRLLSLNTEAFF.

V usage is TRBV9 and J usage is TRBJ1-4, with a tentative D call TRBD1 (5 bases). Trimming removed 0 bases from V and 8 bases from J, with 17 bases in between. This CDR3 region has 16 residues. The germline V gene has CDR1 SGDLS and CDR2 YYNGEE. The CDR3 here is CASSVGLAQSGEKLFF. The CDR3 DNA is TGTGCCAGCAGCGTAGGTTTGGCTCAGTCAGGGGAAAAACTGTTTTTT.

This chain connects TRBV5-1 to TRBJ2-2; TRBD2 aligns across 8 bases. V lost 0 bases to trimming and J lost 2 bases; unmatched junction nucleotides: 6. The germline gives CDR1 SGHRS, CDR2 YFSETQ. This CDR3 region has 17 residues. CDR3 DNA: TGCGCCAGCAGCTTGGTCTACGGGGGGGATAACACCGGGGAGCTGTTTTTT. Its protein is CASSLVYGGDNTGELFF.

This clone has just one count. V usage is TRBV12-3 or TRBV12-4 and J usage is TRBJ1-1; no clear D. The CDR3 length is 13 residues. V was clipped by 5 bases and J by 0 bases, with 7 bases between them. The CDR3 DNA sequence: TGTGCCAGCAGTGGGAGGATGAACACTGAAGCTTTCTTT. Its translation is CASSGRMNTEAFF.

The chain carries TRBV6-5 and TRBJ2-7; 10 bases are shared with TRBD1. This CDR3 region has 15 residues. Germline lookup yields CDR1 MNHEY and CDR2 SVGAGI. V was pared by 5 bases and J by 3 bases, with 7 bases of the junction left unmatched. Written as DNA, the CDR3 is TGTGCCAGCAGTAAAACCGGGACAGGGGTCTACGAGCAGTACGTC. Its translation: CASSKTGTGVYEQYV.

The rearrangement joins TRBV30 to TRBJ1-1; 7 bases are shared with TRBD1. The germline CDR1 and CDR2 sequences are GTSNPN and SVGIG (reference sequence). With 5 bases clipped from V and 1 base from J, the junction kept 4 bases outside the gene matches. The length of the CDR3 is 13 residues. CDR3 in DNA: TGTGCCTGGTCGCAGGGGGGGAACACTGAAGCTTTCTTT. Translation: CAWSQGGNTEAFF.

CDR3 protein: CASSTGQGRGTNTEAFF. CDR3 coding DNA: TGCGCCAGCAGCACGGGACAGGGGAGGGGGACGAACACTGAAGCTTTCTTT. This chain uses TRBV5-1 with TRBJ1-1; TRBD1 agrees at 10 bases. CDR1 and CDR2 (germline): SGHRS, YFSETQ. The CDR3 sequence is 17 residues long. J gave up 1 base and V 4 bases, and 10 bases lay outside the gene matches.

The rearrangement uses TRBV7-8 and TRBJ2-1; the match to TRBD2 covers 14 bases. This CDR3 has 17 amino acids. Germline V CDR1 and CDR2: SGHVS, FQNEAQ. V was pared by 4 bases and J by 0 bases, with 2 bases of the junction left unmatched. The CDR3 reads CASSSGLAGGSYNEQFF. CDR3 bases: TGTGCCAGCAGCTCCGGACTAGCGGGGGGCTCCTACAATGAGCAGTTCTTC.

The chain combines TRBV9 with TRBJ1-3; D possibly corresponds to TRBD1 (5 bases). The V end was cut by 4 bases, the J end by 0 bases, with 14 bases between. The CDR3 is 16 amino acids. Germline V CDR1 and CDR2: SGDLS, YYNGEE. CDR3 region: CASSLGQGNSGNTIYF. DNA of the CDR3: TGTGCCAGCAGCCTCGGCCAGGGAAACTCTGGAAACACCATATATTTT. The full variable domain, its missing parts supplied by reference TRBV9 and TRBJ1-3, is DSGVTQTPKHLITATGQRVTLRCSPRSGDLSVYWYQQSLDQGLQFLIQYYNGEERAKGNILERFSAQQFPDLHSELNLSSLELGDSALYFCASSLGQGNSGNTIYFGEGSWLTVV.

The rearrangement joins TRBV10-1 to TRBJ1-2; 8 bases line up with TRBD1. Germline V gene lookup returns CDR1 WNHNN and CDR2 SYGVQD (reference sequence). With 4 bases clipped from V and 2 bases from J, the junction kept 0 bases outside the gene matches. The CDR3 sequence is 13 residues long. CDR3 nucleotide sequence: TGCGCCAGCAGTGGGACAGGGAACTATGGCTACACCTTC. It translates to CASSGTGNYGYTF.

The CDR3 DNA reads as TGTGCCTGGAATGAGGCCGATCTTTCTAACACTGAAGCTTTCTTT. Protein: CAWNEADLSNTEAFF. The rearrangement links TRBV30 to TRBJ1-1; D is undetermined. CDR1 GTSNPN and CDR2 SVGIG come from the germline V gene (reference sequence). Trimming removed 4 bases at V and 2 bases at J, with 17 bases between. The CDR3 loop spans 15 amino acids.